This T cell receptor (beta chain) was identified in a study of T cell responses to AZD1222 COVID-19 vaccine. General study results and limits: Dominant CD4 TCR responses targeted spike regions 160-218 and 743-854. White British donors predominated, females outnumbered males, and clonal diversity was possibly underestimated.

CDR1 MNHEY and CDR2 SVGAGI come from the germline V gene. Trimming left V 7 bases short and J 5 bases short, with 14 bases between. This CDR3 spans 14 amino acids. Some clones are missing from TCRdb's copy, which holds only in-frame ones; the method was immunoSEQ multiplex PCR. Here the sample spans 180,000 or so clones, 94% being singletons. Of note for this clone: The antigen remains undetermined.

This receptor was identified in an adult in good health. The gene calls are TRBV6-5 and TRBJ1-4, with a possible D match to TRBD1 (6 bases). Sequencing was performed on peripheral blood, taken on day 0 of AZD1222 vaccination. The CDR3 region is CASNNRDINEKLFF. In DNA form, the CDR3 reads TGTGCCAGCAACAACCGGGACATCAATGAAAAACTGTTTTTT.